Below, 21 T cell receptor beta chains from the same sample are listed, as sequenced in a study of beta chain features in type 1 diabetes listed by TCRdb under 2018. Overall study results and their limits: In all four CD4+ subsets, TCRB CDR3 length was moderately but significantly shorter in type 1 diabetes patients.

The library was prepared using the immunoSEQ multiplex PCR assay. The High Capacity cDNA Reverse Transcription Kit was used to reverse transcribe all of the isolated RNA, meaning that expressed TCRB transcripts were what got sequenced. TCRdb holds this immuneACCESS table with in-frame rearrangements only. Some clones are missing; in checked studies, unresolved V genes explain under half, and the rest has no known cause. In all, the sample holds tens of thousands of clones, and about 58% of those were seen once. Of the sample, 0.3% to 0.4% falls within the top ten clones. Their antigens remain unidentified. The sequencing sample was made of stem cell memory CD4+ T cells from blood. Interpreted using the paper, the cell subset or site label stands for: stem cell-like memory CD4+ T cells. The receptor set was obtained from a man between 18 and 29 years old with type 1 diabetes.

V gene TRBV5-4 combines with J gene TRBJ1-2; 10 nucleotides agree with TRBD1. Germline CDR1 SGHNT, CDR2 YYREEE (reference sequence). This CDR3 contains 14 residues. Trimming took 5 bases from V and 3 from J; bases not matched to a gene: 4. CDR3 loop: CASRQDRGDYGYTF. CDR3 sequence (DNA): TGTGCCAGCAGGCAGGACAGGGGGGACTATGGCTACACCTTC.

This chain links TRBV6-1 with TRBJ1-4; the D is unclear. Trimming pared 6 bases from V and 3 bases from J, leaving 14 bases between. Germline lookup yields CDR1 MNHNS and CDR2 SASEGT. The CDR3 covers 15 residues. This chain's CDR3 is CASSTWRGPNEKLFF. The CDR3 DNA is TGTGCCAGCAGCACTTGGCGAGGTCCTAATGAAAAACTGTTTTTT.

The J gene is TRBJ1-1, the V gene TRBV7-2, with a weak D call TRBD1 (6 bases). There are 15 residues in the CDR3. Germline CDR1 and CDR2: SGHTA and FQGNSA. The V and J ends lost 1 base and 7 bases respectively, with 16 bases between them. The chain's CDR3 is CASSLGPGAGFEAFF. The CDR3 nucleotides read TGTGCCAGCAGCTTAGGTCCAGGGGCAGGATTTGAAGCTTTCTTT.

V and J are TRBV11-2 and TRBJ2-3; 10 bases line up with TRBD2. CDR1 SGHAT and CDR2 FQNNGV come from the germline V gene. The V and J ends lost 5 bases and 6 bases, in that order; junction bases with no gene match: 14. The CDR3 runs to 17 residues. For the CDR3, the DNA is TGTGCCAGCAGCCCTTACCGACTAGCGGGCCTCCCGGATACGCAGTATTTT. It encodes CASSPYRLAGLPDTQYF.

The CDR3 bases are TGTGCCAGCAGTCTGACAGAGAACACTGAAGCTTTCTTT. Its protein product is CASSLTENTEAFF. This chain links TRBV2 with TRBJ1-1; D may be TRBD1 (5 bases). Germline V lookup: CDR1 SNHLY, CDR2 FYNNEI. The CDR3 extends over 13 amino acids. Trimming cost V 5 bases and J 1 base, with 8 bases left between them.

The chain links TRBV18 to TRBJ2-7; a weak D match, TRBD1 (6 bases). There are 14 residues in the CDR3. The ends were cut back, 3 bases at V and 4 bases at J, with 13 bases in the middle. CDR1 is KGHSH and CDR2 is LQKENI in the germline V gene. CDR3 nucleotides: TGTGCCAGCTCACCGGGGGCAGGGGATTACGAGCAGTACTTC. As protein: CASSPGAGDYEQYF.

The chain employs TRBV5-4 and TRBJ2-2; D possibly corresponds to TRBD1 (5 bases). The CDR3 runs to 16 residues. Germline V gives CDR1 SGHNT, CDR2 YYREEE (reference sequence). With 3 bases removed from V and 0 bases from J, the gap between germline ends came to 12 bases. CDR3 coding DNA: TGTGCCAGCAGCTCCCTGACAGACGCGAACACCGGGGAGCTGTTTTTT. It is translated as CASSSLTDANTGELFF. Full variable domain (rest looked up from reference TRBV5-4 and TRBJ2-2): ETGVTQSPTHLIKTRGQQVTLRCSSQSGHNTVSWYQQALGQGPQFIFQYYREEENGRGNFPPRFSGLQFPNYSSELNVNALELDDSALYLCASSSLTDANTGELFFGEGSRLTVL.

The chain joins TRBV7-2 to TRBJ2-5, with 7 bases fitting TRBD2. The DNA end favors TRBJ2-7, so the J call may be wrong. CDR3 length: 14 residues. The germline V gene encodes CDR1 SGHTA and CDR2 FQGNSA. CDR3 DNA: TGTGCCAGCAGCTCCTGGACTAGTCGGTACGAGCAGTACTTC. This sequence encodes CASSSWTSRYEQYF.

This chain uses TRBV5-1 with TRBJ2-3, with 11 bases lining up with TRBD2. The CDR3 contains 14 residues. Germline V gives CDR1 SGHRS, CDR2 YFSETQ. Trimming took 6 bases from V and 5 from J; bases not matched to a gene: 5. CDR3 bases: TGCGCCAGCAAAGTACTAGCGGGAGAAGATACGCAGTATTTT. Translated: CASKVLAGEDTQYF.

This clone was picked up a small number of times. V gene TRBV29-1 combines with J gene TRBJ2-7; 9 bases map to TRBD2. Germline V gene sequence: CDR1 SQVTM, CDR2 ANQGSEA. Losses at the gene ends were 3 bases for V and 6 bases for J; bases not matched to a gene: 9. The length of the CDR3 is 14 residues. The CDR3, as DNA: TGCAGCGTTGAGGTAATAGCGGGAGACCCCGAGCAGTACTTC. Translation gives CSVEVIAGDPEQYF.

The V gene is TRBV28, the J gene TRBJ1-6; D call uncertain. The CDR3 is made up of 12 amino acids. V was clipped by 5 bases and J by 9 bases, with 8 bases between them. Germline CDR1 is MDHEN and CDR2 is SYDVKM. For the CDR3, the DNA is TGTGCCAGCAGTACCCCGGGTTCACCCCTCCACTTT. Protein product: CASSTPGSPLHF.

This clone was recorded once. The chain couples TRBV11-2 to TRBJ2-5, with TRBD1 matching over 7 bases. The end of the DNA aligns better with TRBJ2-7, so the J call may be wrong. The CDR3 spans 15 residues. Per the germline V gene, CDR1 is SGHAT and CDR2 is FQNNGV. The CDR3 reads CASSLGGTATYEQYF. DNA for the CDR3: TGTGCCAGCAGCTTAGGTGGGACAGCAACCTACGAGCAGTACTTC.

This chain links TRBV2 with TRBJ1-1, with 9 bases lining up with TRBD1. The germline CDR1 and CDR2 sequences are SNHLY and FYNNEI. The CDR3 runs 14 residues. Trimming at V came to 6 bases and at J to 3 bases, leaving 5 bases not matched to a gene. The CDR3 spells CASSTGTGHTEAFF. The CDR3 DNA reads TGTGCCAGCAGCACCGGGACAGGGCACACTGAAGCTTTCTTT.

Of note for this clone: A read error may account for a junction end that differs from germline. This sequence joins TRBV6-1 and TRBJ2-4, with 8 bases matching TRBD2. This CDR3 has 15 residues. Germline CDR1 reads MNHNS; CDR2 reads SASEGT. CDR3 sequence: CASIPGLVANNIQYF. CDR3 DNA: TGTGCCAGCATTCCGGGACTAGTTGCCAATAACATTCAGTACTTC.

The CDR3 loop reads CASSVVGREGGYTF. CDR3 DNA sequence: TGTGCCAGCAGCGTAGTGGGCAGGGAGGGTGGCTACACCTTC. The chain links TRBV9 to TRBJ1-2, with D perhaps TRBD1 (5 bases). The CDR3 spans 14 residues. Trimming removed 0 bases from V and 7 bases from J, with 13 bases in between. Germline lookup yields CDR1 SGDLS and CDR2 YYNGEE.

The sample holds a few counts of this clone. J is TRBJ2-6 and V is TRBV6-1, with D maybe TRBD2 (6 bases). Germline V gene lookup returns CDR1 MNHNS and CDR2 SASEGT. This CDR3 comprises 15 residues. Trimming stripped 6 bases from V and 0 bases from J, with 9 bases between. CDR3 coding DNA: TGTGCCAGCAGGGCGGGGAGCTCTGGGGCCAACGTCCTGACTTTC. Amino acid sequence: CASRAGSSGANVLTF.

This clone was counted between two and nine times. The chain employs TRBV29-1 and TRBJ2-7, with TRBD2 matching 8 bases. This CDR3 has 13 residues. V lost 7 bases to trimming and J lost 3 bases; unmatched junction nucleotides: 8. From germline, CDR1 is SQVTM and CDR2 ANQGSEA. CDR3 in DNA: TGCAGCGCAGAAGACACTAGCGGCTACGAGCAGTACTTC. Its translation: CSAEDTSGYEQYF.

This chain links TRBV5-1 with TRBJ2-5; D perhaps matches TRBD1 (6 bases). The CDR3 consists of 17 residues. From germline, CDR1 is SGHRS and CDR2 YFSETQ. The V end lost 0 bases, the J end lost 4 bases, and 19 bases lay between the germline ends. DNA of the CDR3: TGCGCCAGCAGCTTGGCGGGAAAACAGGGTCTACCAGAGACCCAGTACTTC. Its protein is CASSLAGKQGLPETQYF.

The V call is TRBV6-6, the J call TRBJ2-3; D may be TRBD2 (6 bases). Germline CDR1 MNHNY, CDR2 SVGAGI (reference sequence). Between the trimmed V and J ends, which lost 6 bases and 0 bases, there was a span of 16 bases. This CDR3 spans 16 amino acids. As DNA, the CDR3 is TGTGCCAGCAGCCCTTTGCGGGGCCGCAGCACAGATACGCAGTATTTT. This codes for CASSPLRGRSTDTQYF.

The J gene is TRBJ2-7, the V gene TRBV2, with 7 positions matching TRBD2. CDR3 length: 18 residues. Germline V gene data show CDR1 as SNHLY and CDR2 as FYNNEI. V trimming: 6 bases; J trimming: 1 base; junction bases outside the gene matches: 18. CDR3 amino acids: CASRLGGNGDPHSYEQYF. The CDR3 DNA reads TGTGCCAGCAGGCTGGGGGGGAACGGCGACCCACATTCCTACGAGCAGTACTTC.

The chain employs TRBV7-2 and TRBJ2-1; TRBD2 aligns across 7 bases. Looked up from germline, CDR1 is SGHTA and CDR2 is FQGNSA. The J segment lost 6 bases and the V segment lost 1 base, leaving 9 bases of the junction unmatched. The CDR3 sequence is 16 residues long. The CDR3 spells CASSLGSLAVSNEQFF. CDR3 coding DNA: TGTGCCAGCAGCTTAGGTTCGCTAGCGGTAAGCAATGAGCAGTTCTTC.